The next 17 T cell receptor beta chains were all read from a single sample in a study of blood T cell repertoires in COVID-19. Libraries were prepared by immunoSEQ multiplex PCR; TCRdb keeps only in-frame clonotypes and omits some of them. The sample consists of some 200,000 clones, around 87% of them appearing once. Sequenced: PBMCs or T cells enriched from blood (not recorded which). Receptors were obtained from a woman in her 30s who had recovered from COVID-19.

This chain connects TRBV7-8 to TRBJ1-1; 8 bases are a match to TRBD1. The CDR3 covers 16 residues. Germline loops: CDR1 SGHVS, CDR2 FQNEAQ. The ends lost 5 bases at V and 5 bases at J; junction bases unmatched: 13. CDR3 region: CASSIIRGTGGTEAFF. CDR3 bases: TGTGCCAGCAGCATTATACGGGGGACAGGCGGTACTGAAGCTTTCTTT.

The chain has TRBV4-3 and TRBJ1-6; TRBD1 matches 7 bases. The CDR3 extends over 16 amino acids. Germline CDR1 is LGHNA and CDR2 is YSLEER. Trimming cost V 5 bases and J 8 bases; bases outside gene matches: 12. The CDR3 is CASSDNEDRHDSPLHF. Here the CDR3 DNA reads TGCGCCAGCAGCGACAACGAGGACAGGCATGATTCACCCCTCCACTTT.

This clone was found a few times. CDR3 sequence (DNA): TGTGCCAGCAGTTACTCGCAGAAATCAAACTATGGCTACACCTTC. It specifies CASSYSQKSNYGYTF. The rearrangement uses TRBV6-6 and TRBJ1-2; D is unclear. This CDR3 has 15 amino acids. CDR1 and CDR2 (germline): MNHNY, SVGAGI (reference sequence). Trimming removed 0 bases from V and 2 bases from J, with 10 bases in between.

This clone was observed a few times. The rearrangement links TRBV11-1 to TRBJ2-6; a possible D gene is TRBD1 (6 bases). The germline gives CDR1 SGHAT, CDR2 FQDESV (reference sequence). Trimming took 0 bases from V and 4 from J, leaving 16 bases between them. The CDR3 is made up of 18 amino acids. For the CDR3, the DNA is TGTGCCAGCAGCTTAGCGGGCAGGGGTGTCGGCGGGGCCAACGTCCTGACTTTC. Amino acids: CASSLAGRGVGGANVLTF.

The chain combines TRBV5-6 with TRBJ2-7; possible D gene TRBD2, 6 bases. The CDR3 spans 14 residues. V was trimmed by 6 bases and J by 2 bases, leaving 15 bases between them. CDR1 is SGHDT, CDR2 YYEEEE, per germline. The CDR3 is CASTQAGGTYEQYF. CDR3 nucleotides: TGTGCCAGCACCCAGGCCGGGGGTACCTACGAGCAGTACTTC.

The rearrangement links TRBV6-5 to TRBJ1-2; 8 positions match TRBD1. The CDR3 consists of 15 residues. Germline V gene data show CDR1 as MNHEY and CDR2 as SVGAGI. The V gene end was trimmed by 4 bases and the J gene end by 4 bases; junction bases not matched to a gene: 8. This CDR3 reads CASSFEQGGLYGYTF. The CDR3 DNA is TGTGCCAGCAGTTTTGAACAGGGGGGGCTCTATGGCTACACCTTC.

The chain recombines TRBV28 with TRBJ1-2; D is undetermined. V dropped 10 bases and J dropped 4 bases, with 19 bases sitting between them. Germline CDR1 and CDR2: MDHEN and SYDVKM. There are 14 residues in the CDR3. The CDR3 spells CATISGPGSYGYTF. In DNA form, the CDR3 reads TGTGCCACCATTAGTGGTCCGGGAAGCTATGGCTACACCTTC.

The chain couples TRBV5-1 to TRBJ1-2, with D unclear. The germline V and J ends were trimmed by 0 bases and 0 bases, with 12 bases remaining between them. The CDR3 totals 16 residues. Germline CDR1 reads SGHRS; CDR2 reads YFSETQ. CDR3 protein: CASSLALAGSNYGYTF. The CDR3 nucleotides are TGCGCCAGCAGCTTGGCCTTGGCAGGATCTAACTATGGCTACACCTTC.

The chain couples TRBV13 to TRBJ2-1; D is uncertain. The CDR3 runs 13 residues. Germline-derived CDR1 and CDR2 are PRHDT and FYEKMQ (reference sequence). V was clipped by 4 bases and J by 6 bases, with 10 bases between them. The CDR3 protein is CASSSNPLNEQFF. CDR3 bases: TGTGCCAGCAGCTCTAATCCTCTCAATGAGCAGTTCTTC.

The chain recombines TRBV24-1 with TRBJ2-7, with D uncertain. Germline V gives CDR1 KGHDR, CDR2 SFDVKD. V was trimmed by 4 bases and J by 1 base, leaving 7 bases between them. The CDR3 contains 13 residues. CDR3: CATSDSVSYEQYF. The CDR3 DNA sequence: TGTGCCACCAGTGACAGCGTTTCCTACGAGCAGTACTTC.

This rearrangement joins TRBV10-3 to TRBJ2-7, with TRBD1 matching 9 bases. CDR3 size: 14 residues. V lost 6 bases, J lost 1 base, and 4 bases stayed unmatched. Germline V gives CDR1 ENHRY, CDR2 SYGVKD. This CDR3 is CAIRAGTGSYEQYF. In DNA, the CDR3 is TGTGCCATCAGAGCCGGGACAGGGTCCTACGAGCAGTACTTC.

The chain carries TRBV10-3 and TRBJ2-7; D ambiguous. Germline CDR1 ENHRY, CDR2 SYGVKD. Deletions cut 4 bases from V and 9 bases from J, with 13 bases between. The CDR3 loop spans 12 amino acids. CDR3 in DNA: TGTGCCATCAGTGCTCCGAGTGAAAGGCAGTACTTC. It codes for CAISAPSERQYF.

The CDR3 region is CASSSISGNEQFF. The CDR3, as DNA: TGTGCCAGCAGCTCAATCTCAGGGAATGAGCAGTTCTTC. The chain joins TRBV9 to TRBJ2-1, with a tentative D call TRBD1 (5 bases). Germline V gene lookup returns CDR1 SGDLS and CDR2 YYNGEE. The V end was cut by 4 bases, the J end by 7 bases, with 12 bases between. The CDR3 loop spans 13 amino acids.

The chain uses TRBV30 and TRBJ1-3; tentatively, D is TRBD1 (6 bases). V shed 4 bases and J shed 4 bases, with 17 bases lying between them. Germline CDR1 reads GTSNPN; CDR2 reads SVGIG (reference sequence). This CDR3 has 15 residues. This chain's CDR3 is CAWKGTSSRGNTIYF. The CDR3 DNA reads TGTGCCTGGAAAGGGACATCATCGAGGGGAAACACCATATATTTT.

The chain employs TRBV20-1 and TRBJ2-7; D not certain. In germline, CDR1 is DFQATT, CDR2 SNEGSKA (reference sequence). V was trimmed by 4 bases and J by 4 bases, leaving 8 bases between them. The CDR3 totals 11 residues. CDR3 sequence (DNA): TGCAGTGCTATGAGGAATTACGAGCAGTACTTC. This sequence encodes CSAMRNYEQYF.

This clone was counted between two and nine times. This rearrangement joins TRBV19 to TRBJ1-5; 7 nucleotides match TRBD1. The germline V gene encodes CDR1 LNHDA and CDR2 SQIVND (reference sequence). The V gene end was trimmed by 5 bases and the J gene end by 4 bases; junction bases not matched to a gene: 8. This CDR3 spans 15 amino acids. CDR3 in DNA: TGTGCCAGTAGTGTAACAGGGGTCCGTAATCAGCCCCAGCATTTT. Encoded protein: CASSVTGVRNQPQHF.

The rearrangement uses TRBV5-1 and TRBJ2-5, with 7 bases identical to TRBD1. V shed 2 bases and J 5 bases; nucleotides not matched to a gene: 6. The CDR3 spans 14 residues. Germline loops: CDR1 SGHRS, CDR2 YFSETQ. CDR3 nucleotide sequence: TGCGCCAGCAGCTTAACAGGGGCTGGGGAGACCCAGTACTTC. Its translation: CASSLTGAGETQYF. Based on the CDR3 plus reference TRBV5-1 and TRBJ2-5, the full variable domain is KAGVTQTPRYLIKTRGQQVTLSCSPISGHRSVSWYQQTPGQGLQFLFEYFSETQRNKGNFPGRFSGRQFSNSRSEMNVSTLELGDSALYLCASSLTGAGETQYFGPGTRLLVL.